The rows below give T cell receptor beta chains drawn from one sample of a study of blood T cell repertoires in COVID-19. Sequencing was performed with immunoSEQ multiplex PCR; in TCRdb, only in-frame clones are kept and a portion is missing. Of 250,000 or so clones listed, about four fifths are singletons. Sample: peripheral blood. These TCRs come from a young woman with acute or convalescent COVID-19. Both conserved end residues are part of each CDR3. The D gene is left open where the match is weak. Rows may omit the clone size; those that give it use once, few, many or a size class.

>-|TRBJ1-5|once|TRBV5-1
TGCGCCAGCAGCTTGGTTCAGGGCATGGAGCCCCAGCATTTT
CASSLVQGMEPQHF
>TRBD1|TRBJ1-2|-|TRBV3-1/TRBV3-2
TGTGCCAGCAGCCAAGGGGTTGGGACAGATAATTATGGCTACACCTTC
CASSQGVGTDNYGYTF
>-|TRBJ2-5|once|TRBV18
TGTGCCAGCTCACCCCAACAAGAGACCCAGTACTTC
CASSPQQETQYF
>-|TRBJ1-1|-|TRBV11-2
TGTGCCAGCAGCTTAGGGCCGAACACTGAAGCTTTCTTT
CASSLGPNTEAFF
>TRBD1|TRBJ1-1|few|TRBV5-1
TGCGCCAGCAGCGAGGGACAGCCGAACACTGAAGCTTTCTTT
CASSEGQPNTEAFF
>TRBD1|TRBJ1-4|-|TRBV7-9
TGTGCCAGCAGCTTAGACAGGGGAAATGAAAAACTGTTTTTT
CASSLDRGNEKLFF
>TRBD1|TRBJ1-5|few|TRBV7-2
TGTGCCAGCAGCCTAGTGGGACAGTCCAATCAGCCCCAGCATTTT
CASSLVGQSNQPQHF
>-|TRBJ2-1|-|TRBV20-1
TGCAGTGCTAGTCGTATACTCGGTGAGCAGTTCTTC
CSASRILGEQFF
>-|TRBJ2-7|-|TRBV5-1
TGCGCCAGCAGCCACGTCGAGGACGAGCAGTACTTC
CASSHVEDEQYF
>-|TRBJ2-1|-|TRBV19
TGTGCCAGTAGTACGGGACTGGCTATCTCCTACAATGAGCAGTTCTTC
CASSTGLAISYNEQFF
>-|TRBJ1-4|-|TRBV6-2/TRBV6-3
TGTGCCAGCCGTTCGGTAGATCGAGATGGTAATGAAAAACTGTTTTTT
CASRSVDRDGNEKLFF
>TRBD2|TRBJ2-1|-|TRBV13
TGTGCCAGCAGCTTGGGACTAACCTACAATGAGCAGTTCTTC
CASSLGLTYNEQFF
>-|TRBJ1-2|-|TRBV29-1
TGCAGCGCCGCAGTTGATTATGGCTACACCTTC
CSAAVDYGYTF
>TRBD1|TRBJ1-1|-|TRBV27
TGTGCCAGCAGTTCAGGGACAGGGGCGAACACTGAAGCTTTCTTT
CASSSGTGANTEAFF
>-|TRBJ1-2|-|TRBV13
TGTGCCAGCAGCTTAGCCATGGAGGGGCGCGTCTATGGCTACACCTTC
CASSLAMEGRVYGYTF
>-|TRBJ1-1|once|TRBV18
TGTGCCAGCTCACAATTCATCGACAGTGAATTTGCAGCCTTCTTT
CASSQFIDSEFAAFF
>TRBD1|TRBJ1-2|-|TRBV5-1
TGCGCCAGCAGCTCGACAGGGTCTAACTATGGCTACACCTTC
CASSSTGSNYGYTF
>TRBD1|TRBJ1-1|-|TRBV5-1
TGCGCCAGCAGCTATAACAGGGGGACCACTGAAGCTTTCTTT
CASSYNRGTTEAFF
>-|TRBJ1-1|-|TRBV6-2/TRBV6-3
TGTGCCAGCATCCCGCAGGGTAGGGGGACTGAAGCTTTCTTT
CASIPQGRGTEAFF
>-|TRBJ1-6|-|TRBV27
TGTGCCAGCAGGACCGACAGCAATAATTCACCCCTCCACTTT
CASRTDSNNSPLHF
>-|TRBJ1-4|-|TRBV9
TGTGCCAGCAGCGTAGGACCATCTGGAGGGCGTGAAAAACTGTTTTTT
CASSVGPSGGREKLFF
>TRBD1|TRBJ2-1|-|TRBV24-1
TGTGCCACCAGTGATTTACAGGGGATGGGGGAGCAGTTCTTC
CATSDLQGMGEQFF
>TRBD2|TRBJ2-1|-|TRBV19
TGTGCCAGTAGTCCCCGTGGGCGGGAGAAAGGGAATGAGCAGTTCTTC
CASSPRGREKGNEQFF
>TRBD2|TRBJ2-7|-|TRBV5-5
TGTGCCAGCAGCCCGACTAGCGGAACCTACGAGCAGTACTTC
CASSPTSGTYEQYF
>-|TRBJ2-2|-|TRBV11-2
TGTGCCAGCAGCTCACTAACCGGGGAGCTGTTTTTT
CASSSLTGELFF
>-|TRBJ1-2|-|TRBV7-2
TGTGCCAGCAGCTTAATCTGGGGGAGGGACTATGGCTACACCTTC
CASSLIWGRDYGYTF
>-|TRBJ2-7|-|TRBV7-9
TGTGCCAGCAGCCCGGCGAACGGGGGACTGGAGAAGGGCGAGCAGTACTTC
CASSPANGGLEKGEQYF
>TRBD2|TRBJ2-1|-|TRBV5-1
TGCGCCAGCAGCCCACGGGCGGGAGGGTACAATGAGCAGTTCTTC
CASSPRAGGYNEQFF